The following is a T cell receptor beta chain sequence with its context. 13 Jbeta primers and 60 Vbeta primers were used for the PCR. TCRdb's table, derived via immunoSEQ multiplex PCR, lists solely in-frame clones and lacks some. Listed are roughly 62,000 clones; less than 4% falls within the top ten. This sample is part of a study of cytomegalovirus exposure and HLA in healthy donors. Study details: Earlier findings included approximately 120 million unique TCR beta sequences obtained from about 180 million T cells.

V shed 0 bases and J 5 bases; nucleotides not matched to a gene: 3. This CDR3 has 14 residues. The V gene's germline CDR1 is MNHNY and CDR2 SVGAGI (reference sequence). The chain couples TRBV6-6 to TRBJ1-2, with 7 bases aligning to TRBD1. The clonotype originates from a male donor in good health and CMV-seronegative. Sequencing input: PBMCs. The CDR3 here is CASSYSGGEYGYTF. The CDR3 region has the DNA TGTGCCAGCAGTTACTCAGGGGGCGAGTATGGCTACACCTTC.